This T cell receptor beta chain was recorded in a study of human T cells and chemical hapten exposure. This CDR3 has 15 residues. V dropped 6 bases and J dropped 0; count of bases not matched to a gene: 4. TCRdb itself ran the 5' RACE reads through MiXCR, one entry per CDR3 protein. Of 110,000 or so distinct CDR3 sequences listed, around 20% are singletons. This clonotype turned up a few times. Extraction yielded total RNA from whole blood (unfractionated). This receptor was obtained from a human donor in good health. This chain uses TRBV12-3 or TRBV12-4 with TRBJ1-3, with 8 bases identical to TRBD1. The CDR3 region is CASRGQGASGNTIYF. The CDR3 DNA follows: TGTGCCAGCAGAGGACAGGGAGCCTCTGGAAACACCATATATTTT.